The clone carrying this T cell receptor (beta chain) is medium-sized by frequency. The sample is drawn from a study of T cell clusters in autoimmune cytopenias. TRB amplification used roughly 250 ng of peripheral blood genomic DNA. This CDR3 region has 12 residues. Multiplex touch-down PCR amplified TRB using TRB-A and TRB-B pools in one tube. TCRdb reprocessed the multiplex PCR reads and stores each CDR3 protein as one record, lacking DNA. This sample's table has some 8,000 distinct CDR3 sequences. This clonotype was sampled from a human donor with an autoimmune cytopenia or autoimmune hepatitis (not recorded which). Sequencing was carried out using peripheral blood. The chain has TRBV12-3 or TRBV12-4 and TRBJ2-7. The CDR3 reads CASSLGRHEQYF.